This T cell receptor beta chain was obtained from a study of T cells after posttransplantation cyclophosphamide. Study-wide findings and caveats: Later blood repertoires were often dominated by clones from the donor CD8+ memory compartment. Blood and skin or GI T cell repertoires showed limited TRB overlap. After PTCy, TRB diversity resembled that of CNI/methotrexate controls.

This clone was seen at least ten times. Its specificity is not known. Assay used: immunoSEQ multiplex PCR; TCRdb lists only in-frame clones, some missing. The specimen gives about 25,000 clones without singletons; the ten biggest hold more than 1.5%. Cyclophosphamide on days +3 and +4 followed busulfan-fludarabine conditioning and a marrow graft. The sample here was PBMCs, taken after allogeneic stem cell transplant with posttransplant cyclophosphamide. The sequence was collected from a young adult male patient who received an allogeneic stem cell transplant from a related donor, was CMV-positive, and had no GVHD. Part of the T cell pool may stem from the graft donor.

CDR3 region: CSANRAGELFF. In DNA, the CDR3 is TGCAGCGCCAACAGGGCCGGGGAGCTGTTTTTT. This chain connects TRBV29-1 to TRBJ2-2, with D perhaps TRBD1 (6 bases). Germline assignment: CDR1 SQVTM and CDR2 ANQGSEA. V lost 7 bases, J lost 6 bases, and 9 bases lay in between. There are 11 residues in the CDR3.